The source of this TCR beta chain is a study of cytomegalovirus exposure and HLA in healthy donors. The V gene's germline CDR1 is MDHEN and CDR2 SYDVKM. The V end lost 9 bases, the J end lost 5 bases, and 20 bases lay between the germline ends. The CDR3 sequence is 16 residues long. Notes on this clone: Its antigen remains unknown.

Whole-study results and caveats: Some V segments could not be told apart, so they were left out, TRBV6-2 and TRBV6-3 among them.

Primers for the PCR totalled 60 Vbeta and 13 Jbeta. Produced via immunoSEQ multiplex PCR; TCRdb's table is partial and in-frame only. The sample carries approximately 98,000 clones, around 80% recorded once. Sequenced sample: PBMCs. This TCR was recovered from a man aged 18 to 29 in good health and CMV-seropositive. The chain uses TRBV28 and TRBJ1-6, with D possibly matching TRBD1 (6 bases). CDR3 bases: TGTGCCAGTTCGTTGACGGGACATAGGAATAATTCACCCCTCCACTTT. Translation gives CASSLTGHRNNSPLHF. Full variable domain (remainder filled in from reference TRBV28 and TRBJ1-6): DVKVTQSSRYLVKRTGEKVFLECVQDMDHENMFWYRQDPGLGLRLIYFSYDVKMKEKGDIPEGYSVSREKKERFSLILESASTNQTSMYLCASSLTGHRNNSPLHFGNGTRLTVT.